The sequence of this T cell receptor beta chain was determined in a study of blood T cell repertoires in COVID-19 (dated by TCRdb to 2018 to 2021). Regarding the research as a whole: Samples from collaborators originated in the United States, Italy and Spain and spanned both the acute and convalescent phases of COVID-19. HLA class I and class II types, where available, came from metadata supplied by the sample provider rather than from assay-based typing. The repertoires were released in a freely available public database intended as a resource for research on the immune response to SARS-CoV-2. The material from the prospective study consisted of cDNA or gDNA derived from T cells, B-cell-depleted T cells, or PBMCs. The sample metadata nearly always contained a de-identified subject ID, COVID-19 status, age in years and sex. Deeply sampled blood TCRbeta repertoires from subjects exposed to, actively infected with, or recovered from COVID-19 were included in the dataset. Samples came from the ongoing ImmuneRACE study (first 160 participants) plus 1,254 subjects from 6 global collaborators. Broader findings and caveats from the paper: Clinical and demographic metadata were provided uncurated, with the amount varying by source and participant.

In regard to this clone: The specificity of this receptor is unknown. No per-base quality is available; no much larger clone lies one base away.

Collaborating institutions collected whole blood in K2EDTA tubes following their own protocols. Collaborator samples were shipped for TCRbeta analysis as frozen whole blood, isolated PBMCs, or DNA extracted from either sample type. TCRbeta CDR3 regions were amplified from genomic DNA by means of the immunoSEQ Assay, a bias-controlled multiplex PCR. As for how the authors treated the data: The number of nucleated cells in each sample was estimated from the amplification of reference gene primers within the assay. Sequence reads were collapsed and filtered to measure the absolute abundance of every unique TCRbeta CDR3 rearrangement. For each sample, productive Simpson clonality was calculated as the square root of Simpson's diversity index over productive rearrangements. TCRdb took over this immuneACCESS table, retaining in-frame rearrangements with V and J assigned. Such tables are incomplete; in checked studies, under half of the missing clones stem from an unresolved V gene, and the remainder is unexplained. V and J calls and clone size are those listed in that table; D and trimming were worked out from the DNA. In all, the sample holds about 270,000 clones, and over 75% of those were seen once. The top ten hold approximately 2.3% of the sample.

For CDR1 and CDR2, the germline V gene (reference sequence) lists MNHEY and SMNVEV. Measured from the cysteine to the phenylalanine, the CDR3 is 18 residues long. The sequence is cut down to CDR3 DNA, 54 bases in frame from base 1. Trimming removed 6 bases from V and 4 bases from J; the gene matches leave 19 bases unexplained. The clonotype comes from a woman aged 45-65 years with acute or convalescent COVID-19. The rearrangement joined TRBV27 to TRBJ2-5; TRBD2 agrees with 8 junctional bases. The sequenced material came from peripheral blood. The CDR3 protein is CASSSPGLAGPARETQYF. The DNA reads TGTGCCAGCAGCTCCCCGGGATTAGCGGGACCTGCTCGAGAGACCCAGTACTTC.